These 18 T cell receptor beta chains originate from one sample sequenced in a study of cytomegalovirus exposure and HLA in healthy donors. TCRdb's table, derived via immunoSEQ multiplex PCR, lists solely in-frame clones and lacks some. The sample has about 360,000 clones, roughly 88% seen once. Sequenced material: PBMCs. These receptors were obtained from a woman aged 18-30 years in good health and CMV-seronegative.

The chain has TRBV7-3 and TRBJ2-3, with 10 bases that match TRBD1. V shed 5 bases and J 2 bases; nucleotides not matched to a gene: 10. CDR3 size: 17 residues. Germline CDR1 and CDR2: SGHTA and FQGTGA. The CDR3: CASSTTGTGDPTDTQYF. The CDR3 nucleotides read TGTGCCAGCAGCACAACCGGGACAGGGGACCCCACAGATACGCAGTATTTT.

The count of this clone is one. V and J are TRBV27 and TRBJ2-1; 12 positions match TRBD2. This CDR3 is built from 17 residues. Per the germline V gene, CDR1 is MNHEY and CDR2 is SMNVEV (reference sequence). The trim removed 4 bases at V and 8 bases at J, leaving 12 bases unmatched. CDR3 region: CASSSSKTSGRVDEQFF. CDR3 coding DNA: TGTGCCAGCAGTTCATCCAAGACTAGCGGGAGAGTCGATGAGCAGTTCTTC.

The chain links TRBV2 to TRBJ2-5; D is ambiguous. Germline CDR1 SNHLY, CDR2 FYNNEI. V was shortened by 6 bases and J by 7 bases, with 9 bases between the two germline ends. CDR3 length: 11 residues. CDR3 amino acids: CASRALGTQYF. CDR3 sequence (DNA): TGTGCCAGCAGAGCTCTAGGGACCCAGTACTTC. The variable domain in full, with the rest retrieved from reference TRBV2 and TRBJ2-5, is EPEVTQTPSHQVTQMGQEVILRCVPISNHLYFYWYRQILGQKVEFLVSFYNNEISEKSEIFDDQFSVERPDGSNFTLKIRSTKLEDSAMYFCASRALGTQYFGPGTRLLVL.

The V gene is TRBV7-9, the J gene TRBJ2-5, with TRBD2 matching 8 bases. Germline-derived CDR1 and CDR2 are SEHNR and FQNEAQ (reference sequence). V dropped 7 bases and J dropped 4; count of bases not matched to a gene: 11. This CDR3 comprises 15 residues. The CDR3 region has the DNA TGTGCCAGCACCCCCGGGGGGGTAGGGGGAGAGACCCAGTACTTC. Translated, it gives CASTPGGVGGETQYF.

The rearrangement joins TRBV7-8 to TRBJ1-4; D ambiguous. This CDR3 region has 14 residues. The germline V and J ends were trimmed by 6 bases and 4 bases, with 12 bases remaining between them. Germline CDR1 and CDR2: SGHVS and FQNEAQ. The CDR3 sequence is CASRKTVGNEKLFF. The CDR3 DNA follows: TGTGCCAGCAGGAAAACAGTCGGTAATGAAAAACTGTTTTTT.

This sequence joins TRBV7-9 and TRBJ2-5, with 7 bases fitting TRBD2. The CDR3 covers 17 residues. The V gene's germline CDR1 is SEHNR and CDR2 FQNEAQ (reference sequence). J gave up 0 bases and V 1 base, and 8 bases lay outside the gene matches. CDR3 coding DNA: TGTGCCAGCAGCTTAGGAACGACTAGCCCGTACCAAGAGACCCAGTACTTC. This encodes CASSLGTTSPYQETQYF.

V is TRBV6-5 and J is TRBJ1-1, with unresolved D. Trimming took off 4 bases at V and 1 base at J, with 10 bases between the two ends. Germline-derived CDR1 and CDR2 are MNHEY and SVGAGI. The length of the CDR3 is 14 residues. The CDR3 DNA reads TGTGCCAGCAGTTCATTGGGCCCGAACACTGAAGCTTTCTTT. Protein: CASSSLGPNTEAFF.

The V gene is TRBV27, the J gene TRBJ2-2; 10 bases align to TRBD1. CDR1 and CDR2 (germline): MNHEY, SMNVEV (reference sequence). The CDR3 covers 15 residues. The V and J ends lost 6 bases and 9 bases, in that order; junction bases with no gene match: 10. Here the CDR3 DNA reads TGTGCCAGCAGGAACGACGGGACAGGGGTTCGGGAGCTGTTTTTT. It encodes CASRNDGTGVRELFF.

The count of this clone is one. The chain joins TRBV28 to TRBJ1-2; D gene uncertain. The germline CDR1 and CDR2 sequences are MDHEN and SYDVKM. Trimming left V 4 bases short and J 5 bases short, with 11 bases between. CDR3 length: 13 residues. The CDR3 spells CASSSTRSYGYTF. CDR3 bases: TGTGCCAGCAGTTCGACAAGGTCTTATGGCTACACCTTC.

This clone has only a few counts. The rearrangement joins TRBV10-1 to TRBJ2-7, with D perhaps matching TRBD2 (5 bases). CDR3 length: 16 amino acids. Germline V lookup: CDR1 WNHNN, CDR2 SYGVQD (reference sequence). Trimming shortened V by 6 bases and J by 6 bases, and 24 bases separated the two germline ends. CDR3 DNA: TGCGCCAGCAGCGCCTGGCCAGACGGAAGACGGGGCGAGCAGTACTTC. Residues: CASSAWPDGRRGEQYF.

The V gene is TRBV9, the J gene TRBJ2-3, with 10 bases lining up with TRBD2. The CDR3 is made up of 17 amino acids. Germline CDR1 is SGDLS and CDR2 is YYNGEE. V was pared by 2 bases and J by 4 bases, with 10 bases of the junction left unmatched. The CDR3 coding sequence is TGTGCCAGCAGCGTTAGGGGGGCTAGCGGGAGCGCAGATACGCAGTATTTT. Translated, it gives CASSVRGASGSADTQYF. Looking up the rest from reference TRBV9 and TRBJ2-3 gives the full variable domain: DSGVTQTPKHLITATGQRVTLRCSPRSGDLSVYWYQQSLDQGLQFLIQYYNGEERAKGNILERFSAQQFPDLHSELNLSSLELGDSALYFCASSVRGASGSADTQYFGPGTRLTVL.

This clone was picked up one time. The rearrangement joins TRBV7-9 to TRBJ1-1, with a possible D match to TRBD1 (5 bases). The CDR3 loop spans 12 amino acids. Germline V CDR1 and CDR2: SEHNR, FQNEAQ (reference sequence). CDR3 bases: TGTGCAGGGAGGAGGGGAGAAACTGAAGCTTTCTTT. Translating it yields CAGRRGETEAFF.

The chain combines TRBV11-2 with TRBJ2-7, with 7 bases fitting TRBD1. CDR3 length equals 16 residues. The germline gives CDR1 SGHAT, CDR2 FQNNGV. Trimming took 5 bases from V and 4 from J; bases not matched to a gene: 14. The CDR3 sequence is CASSPLPGQTYYEQYF. The CDR3 nucleotides are TGTGCCAGCAGCCCCCTACCGGGACAGACTTATTACGAGCAGTACTTC.

This chain connects TRBV28 to TRBJ2-5; 9 bases line up with TRBD1. Trimming cost V 5 bases and J 7 bases; bases outside gene matches: 11. Germline V gene lookup returns CDR1 MDHEN and CDR2 SYDVKM. The CDR3 runs to 15 residues. In DNA form, the CDR3 reads TGTGCCAGCAGTCCACAGGGGGCAACCCGGGGGACCCAGTACTTC. This codes for CASSPQGATRGTQYF.

The chain has TRBV30 and TRBJ2-2, with TRBD2 matching over 7 bases. Germline lookup yields CDR1 GTSNPN and CDR2 SVGIG (reference sequence). The CDR3 is made up of 13 amino acids. DNA for the CDR3: TGTGCTTCAGGGACTACGAACACCGGGGAGCTGTTTTTT. Translated, it gives CASGTTNTGELFF.

V gene TRBV6-1 combines with J gene TRBJ1-4, with D maybe TRBD1 (6 bases). In germline, CDR1 is MNHNS, CDR2 SASEGT. CDR3 size: 16 residues. The germline V and J ends were trimmed by 2 bases and 8 bases, with 18 bases remaining between them. The CDR3 DNA is TGTGCCAGCAGTGAAAGTAGCAGGGGTGGAGGAGAAAAACTGTTTTTT. Translation: CASSESSRGGGEKLFF.

The V gene is TRBV7-9, the J gene TRBJ1-2; 9 nucleotides match TRBD1. CDR1 is SEHNR and CDR2 is FQNEAQ in the germline V gene (reference sequence). CDR3 size: 14 residues. The J segment lost 6 bases and the V segment lost 5 bases, leaving 7 bases of the junction unmatched. The DNA of the CDR3 is TGTGCCAGCAGCACAACAGGGGGCGGTGATGGCTACACCTTC. It yields the protein CASSTTGGGDGYTF. The entire variable domain, with the rest obtained from reference TRBV7-9 and TRBJ1-2, is as follows: DTGVSQNPRHKITKRGQNVTFRCDPISEHNRLYWYRQTLGQGPEFLTYFQNEAQLEKSRLLSDRFSAERPKGSFSTLEIQRTEQGDSAMYLCASSTTGGGDGYTFGSGTRLTVV.

The gene calls are TRBV4-1 and TRBJ2-7, with 8 bases lining up with TRBD1. The germline gives CDR1 MGHRA, CDR2 YSYEKL. V lost 0 bases and J lost 7; bases outside the gene matches: 11. The CDR3 runs 16 residues. The CDR3 bases are TGCGCCAGCAGCCAAGACGGGCAGGGGGCGCCGGGAGAGCAGTACTTC. Translating gives CASSQDGQGAPGEQYF.